One and the same sample provided the 30 T cell receptor beta chains below, sequenced in a study of blood T cell repertoires in COVID-19 (dated by TCRdb to 2019 to 2021). Library creation used the immunoSEQ multiplex PCR assay. Drawn from immuneACCESS, this table holds only the in-frame rearrangements with V and J called that TCRdb kept. Clones are partly lost; checked studies trace under half to an unresolved V gene and leave the rest unexplained. The sample has 250,000 to 300,000 clones on record, approximately 88% of them singletons. The ten largest account for over 6% of the sample. Source material: peripheral blood. The origin of the receptors is a woman aged 25 to 39 who had recovered from COVID-19.

This chain joins TRBV18 and TRBJ2-7; TRBD1 matches at 9 bases. Trimming cost V 2 bases and J 4 bases; bases outside gene matches: 6. This CDR3 spans 15 amino acids. The germline V gene has CDR1 KGHSH and CDR2 LQKENI. In nucleotides, the CDR3 is TGTGCCAGCTCACCATTGACAGGGGGTATTTACGAGCAGTACTTC. This codes for CASSPLTGGIYEQYF.

This clone was seen only a few times. The rearrangement joins TRBV10-3 to TRBJ1-2, with no clear D. This CDR3 spans 15 amino acids. The ends were cut back, 0 bases at V and 2 bases at J, with 10 bases in the middle. Germline-derived CDR1 and CDR2 are ENHRY and SYGVKD. This chain's CDR3 is CAISESIGGNYGYTF. In nucleotides, the CDR3 is TGTGCCATCAGTGAGTCGATTGGAGGAAACTATGGCTACACCTTC.

The chain links TRBV28 to TRBJ1-3; a weak D match, TRBD1 (6 bases). Germline CDR1 is MDHEN and CDR2 is SYDVKM. This CDR3 is built from 14 residues. The V gene lost 6 bases and the J gene lost 2 bases, with 11 bases spanning the gap. This CDR3 reads CASRTGIAGNTIYF. For the CDR3, the DNA is TGTGCCAGCAGAACAGGGATTGCTGGAAACACCATATATTTT.

V gene TRBV4-3 combines with J gene TRBJ2-3; 10 nucleotides line up with TRBD2. The CDR3 runs to 15 residues. In germline, CDR1 is LGHNA, CDR2 YSLEER. V shed 1 base, J shed 5 bases, and the junction held 3 bases outside the gene matches. DNA for the CDR3: TGCGCCAGCAGCCAAGCCAGCGGGGGGGTAGATACGCAGTATTTT. This translates into CASSQASGGVDTQYF.

This chain links TRBV11-3 with TRBJ2-3, with 7 bases identical to TRBD1. The CDR3 loop spans 15 amino acids. J was trimmed by 1 base and V by 6 bases; bases with no gene match: 7. Germline V CDR1 and CDR2: SGHNT, YENEEA. The CDR3 region is CASSYEGTGTDTQYF. The CDR3 coding sequence is TGTGCCAGCAGTTACGAGGGGACAGGCACAGATACGCAGTATTTT.

This sequence joins TRBV7-2 and TRBJ2-1; 9 nucleotides agree with TRBD2. Germline V gene data show CDR1 as SGHTA and CDR2 as FQGNSA. This CDR3 spans 18 amino acids. V shed 4 bases, J shed 3 bases, and the junction held 13 bases outside the gene matches. The CDR3: CASSSPGLGGGGYNEQFF. Here the CDR3 DNA reads TGTGCCAGCAGCTCGCCGGGTCTAGGCGGGGGGGGCTACAATGAGCAGTTCTTC.

This chain joins TRBV11-3 and TRBJ2-5, with 15 bases identical to TRBD2. The CDR3 is made up of 16 amino acids. Trimming removed 3 bases from V and 4 bases from J; junction bases left unmatched: 3. Looked up from germline, CDR1 is SGHNT and CDR2 is YENEEA. CDR3 nucleotide sequence: TGTGCCAGCAGCTTGGGACTAGCGGGGGGATCAGAGACCCAGTACTTC. Amino acid sequence: CASSLGLAGGSETQYF.

The chain couples TRBV6-4 to TRBJ2-1; TRBD2 aligns across 9 bases. CDR1 is MRHNA, CDR2 SNTAGT, per germline. The CDR3 sequence is 16 residues long. V shed 6 bases, J shed 9 bases, and the junction held 15 bases outside the gene matches. The CDR3 nucleotides read TGTGCCAGCAGGCGACTAGCGGCGCCAGGAGAAAGTGAGCAGTTCTTC. Its translation: CASRRLAAPGESEQFF.

CDR3 residues: CASSRIPGRGGETQYF. The CDR3 region has the DNA TGCGCCAGCAGCCGGATACCTGGTAGGGGCGGAGAGACCCAGTACTTC. The chain carries TRBV4-1 and TRBJ2-5, with D perhaps matching TRBD1 (5 bases). Trimming left V 4 bases short and J 4 bases short, with 19 bases between. The CDR3 sequence is 16 residues long. Germline V gene lookup returns CDR1 MGHRA and CDR2 YSYEKL.

The chain employs TRBV27 and TRBJ2-1, with 7 bases lining up with TRBD2. Germline assignment: CDR1 MNHEY and CDR2 SMNVEV (reference sequence). The length of the CDR3 is 15 residues. V trimming: 6 bases; J trimming: 4 bases; junction bases outside the gene matches: 9. In DNA form, the CDR3 reads TGTGCCAGCAGACTCAGCGGGGAGGGGTACAATGAGCAGTTCTTC. Translating it yields CASRLSGEGYNEQFF.

The chain is built from TRBV5-4 and TRBJ2-7, with D tentatively TRBD2 (6 bases). CDR1 and CDR2 from the germline V gene are SGHNT and YYREEE (reference sequence). V gave up 4 bases and J gave up 0 bases, with 11 bases separating them. CDR3 length equals 14 residues. CDR3 nucleotides: TGTGCCAGCAGCGGAGGGCAGAGCTCCTACGAGCAGTACTTC. Translation: CASSGGQSSYEQYF.

The gene calls are TRBV3-1 (or the pseudogene TRBV3-2) and TRBJ2-5; D is possibly TRBD2 (5 bases). The CDR3 totals 17 residues. Germline assignment: CDR1 LGHDT and CDR2 YNNKEL (reference sequence). Deletions cut 0 bases from V and 5 bases from J, with 19 bases between. The CDR3 nucleotides read TGTGCCAGCAGCCAAGATTGGAAAGACGGTGAGCGGGAGACCCAGTACTTC. Residues: CASSQDWKDGERETQYF.

This chain links TRBV30 with TRBJ1-6; D ambiguous. V gave up 2 bases and J gave up 2 bases, with 13 bases separating them. CDR1 is GTSNPN, CDR2 SVGIG, per germline (reference sequence). The CDR3 length is 16 residues. The CDR3 spells CAWSMRLAPYNSPLHF. DNA for the CDR3: TGTGCCTGGAGTATGAGGCTGGCGCCCTATAATTCACCCCTCCACTTT.

This rearrangement joins TRBV7-9 to TRBJ1-2; 7 bases match TRBD1. Germline V lookup: CDR1 SEHNR, CDR2 FQNEAQ (reference sequence). CDR3 length equals 17 residues. V shed 5 bases, J shed 0 bases, and the junction held 12 bases outside the gene matches. Here the CDR3 reads CASSNQFWTGSNYGYTF. The CDR3 region has the DNA TGTGCCAGCAGCAATCAGTTCTGGACAGGATCTAACTATGGCTACACCTTC.

The chain couples TRBV7-9 to TRBJ1-2; no clear D gene. Trimming left V 2 bases short and J 8 bases short, with 21 bases between. This CDR3 region has 16 residues. Germline assignment: CDR1 SEHNR and CDR2 FQNEAQ (reference sequence). In DNA, the CDR3 is TGTGCCAGCAGCTTAAGAGAAGGACTTCACCTTTGGGGCTACACCTTC. Its translation is CASSLREGLHLWGYTF.

This clone was seen a single time. The chain carries TRBV7-2 and TRBJ1-2; 8 nucleotides match TRBD1. This CDR3 region has 15 residues. Looked up from germline, CDR1 is SGHTA and CDR2 is FQGNSA. V lost 2 bases to trimming and J lost 8 bases; unmatched junction nucleotides: 10. CDR3 bases: TGTGCCAGCAGCTTATCTCAGGGGGCGCGAGGGGGCTACACCTTC. Translation: CASSLSQGARGGYTF.

The V call is TRBV7-3, the J call TRBJ1-5; D might be TRBD1 (6 bases). The CDR3 sequence is 18 residues long. CDR1 and CDR2 (germline): SGHTA, FQGTGA. V was pared by 3 bases and J by 0 bases, with 18 bases between. The CDR3 spells CASSLGWDIQNSNQPQHF. In DNA form, the CDR3 reads TGTGCCAGCAGCTTGGGGTGGGACATTCAGAATAGCAATCAGCCCCAGCATTTT.

V usage is TRBV6-5 and J usage is TRBJ2-7, with D perhaps matching TRBD1 (6 bases). Trimming shortened V by 8 bases and J by 1 base, and 12 bases separated the two germline ends. This CDR3 spans 13 amino acids. Germline-derived CDR1 and CDR2 are MNHEY and SVGAGI. The CDR3 DNA reads as TGTGCCAGCTTGTCAGACAGGTCCTACGAGCAGTACTTC. Amino acid sequence: CASLSDRSYEQYF.

This chain connects TRBV30 to TRBJ1-1; 7 bases line up with TRBD1. Trimming took 0 bases from V and 8 from J; bases not matched to a gene: 9. The length of the CDR3 is 14 residues. Looked up from germline, CDR1 is GTSNPN and CDR2 is SVGIG (reference sequence). Here the CDR3 reads CAWSVPTDRVEAFF. CDR3 DNA sequence: TGTGCCTGGAGTGTACCGACCGACAGGGTGGAAGCTTTCTTT.

The chain employs TRBV15 and TRBJ2-7; D is unresolved. Germline V gene lookup returns CDR1 LNHNV and CDR2 YYDKDF (reference sequence). Between the trimmed V and J ends, which lost 0 bases and 4 bases, there was a span of 4 bases. This CDR3 is 12 amino acids long. The CDR3 coding sequence is TGTGCCACCAGCAGAGAGAGATACGAGCAGTACTTC. It codes for CATSRERYEQYF.

The J gene is TRBJ2-3, the V gene TRBV7-2; D might be TRBD2 (5 bases). Looked up from germline, CDR1 is SGHTA and CDR2 is FQGNSA. Between the trimmed V and J ends, which lost 4 bases and 2 bases, there was a span of 10 bases. The CDR3 contains 14 residues. CDR3 sequence: CASSSGLPTDTQYF. In DNA, the CDR3 is TGTGCCAGCAGCTCCGGACTCCCCACAGATACGCAGTATTTT.

This chain joins TRBV6-5 and TRBJ1-2; a possible D gene is TRBD1 (6 bases). V lost 8 bases, J lost 6 bases, and 16 bases lay in between. Per the germline V gene, CDR1 is MNHEY and CDR2 is SVGAGI. This CDR3 region has 13 residues. CDR3 in amino acids: CASLGTKLDGYTF. CDR3 bases: TGTGCCAGCCTAGGGACAAAGCTGGATGGCTACACCTTC.

This chain connects TRBV5-1 to TRBJ2-1, with a tentative D call TRBD1 (6 bases). The germline V gene has CDR1 SGHRS and CDR2 YFSETQ. The CDR3 runs to 13 residues. The V end was cut by 4 bases, the J end by 5 bases, with 10 bases between. The CDR3 coding sequence is TGCGCCAGCAGCATCGACAGGAACAATGAGCAGTTCTTC. Amino acid sequence: CASSIDRNNEQFF.

This chain connects TRBV5-1 to TRBJ2-7, with a weak D call TRBD1 (6 bases). V was shortened by 0 bases and J by 0 bases, with 13 bases between the two germline ends. The CDR3 has 16 residues. Germline V gives CDR1 SGHRS, CDR2 YFSETQ. The CDR3 DNA follows: TGCGCCAGCAGCTTGGGAGCCAGGGGAAGCTCCTACGAGCAGTACTTC. Translation: CASSLGARGSSYEQYF.

This clone was seen a few times. The genes are TRBV7-9 and TRBJ1-4, with D possibly TRBD1 on 5 matching bases. The V end was cut by 5 bases, the J end by 5 bases, with 12 bases between. CDR3 size: 14 residues. The germline gives CDR1 SEHNR, CDR2 FQNEAQ (reference sequence). CDR3 loop: CASSRGGINEKLFF. The CDR3 DNA sequence: TGTGCCAGCAGCCGGGGCGGGATCAATGAAAAACTGTTTTTT.

V is TRBV11-3 and J is TRBJ1-6; 9 bases are shared with TRBD1. This CDR3 has 16 amino acids. Unmatched junction bases numbered 5, after V lost 3 bases and J lost 5 bases. Germline CDR1 SGHNT, CDR2 YENEEA. The CDR3 reads CASSFNRTGDNSPLHF. CDR3 nucleotides: TGTGCCAGCAGCTTTAATAGGACAGGGGATAATTCACCCCTCCACTTT.

The chain combines TRBV6-1 with TRBJ1-5; no firm D call. Trimming removed 1 base at V and 7 bases at J, with 5 bases between. The CDR3 sequence is 12 residues long. CDR1 and CDR2 (germline): MNHNS, SASEGT. CDR3 bases: TGTGCCAGCAGTGAAGGCAGGCAGCCCCAGCATTTT. Amino acids: CASSEGRQPQHF.

This chain links TRBV18 with TRBJ2-7, with TRBD2 matching 10 bases. The germline CDR1 and CDR2 sequences are KGHSH and LQKENI. There are 15 residues in the CDR3. V trimming: 3 bases; J trimming: 3 bases; junction bases outside the gene matches: 5. CDR3 residues: CASSPGSGGHYEQYF. CDR3 bases: TGTGCCAGCTCACCCGGTAGCGGGGGGCACTACGAGCAGTACTTC.

The chain carries TRBV27 and TRBJ2-1, with TRBD1 matching 7 bases. Unmatched junction bases numbered 13, after V lost 5 bases and J lost 6 bases. The CDR3 is made up of 16 amino acids. Germline CDR1 and CDR2: MNHEY and SMNVEV (reference sequence). CDR3 amino acids: CASSPARGLSSNEQFF. The CDR3 coding sequence is TGTGCCAGCAGTCCCGCCAGGGGGTTATCTAGCAATGAGCAGTTCTTC.

The V and J genes are TRBV7-3 and TRBJ2-1; 8 bases line up with TRBD2. Germline lookup yields CDR1 SGHTA and CDR2 FQGTGA. The CDR3 has 20 residues. With V trimmed by 2 bases and J by 0 bases, 15 bases remained unmatched. CDR3 bases: TGTGCCAGCAGCTTAGTTCCCGGGGGGGCCTTCCGAAGCTCCTACAATGAGCAGTTCTTC. It yields the protein CASSLVPGGAFRSSYNEQFF.